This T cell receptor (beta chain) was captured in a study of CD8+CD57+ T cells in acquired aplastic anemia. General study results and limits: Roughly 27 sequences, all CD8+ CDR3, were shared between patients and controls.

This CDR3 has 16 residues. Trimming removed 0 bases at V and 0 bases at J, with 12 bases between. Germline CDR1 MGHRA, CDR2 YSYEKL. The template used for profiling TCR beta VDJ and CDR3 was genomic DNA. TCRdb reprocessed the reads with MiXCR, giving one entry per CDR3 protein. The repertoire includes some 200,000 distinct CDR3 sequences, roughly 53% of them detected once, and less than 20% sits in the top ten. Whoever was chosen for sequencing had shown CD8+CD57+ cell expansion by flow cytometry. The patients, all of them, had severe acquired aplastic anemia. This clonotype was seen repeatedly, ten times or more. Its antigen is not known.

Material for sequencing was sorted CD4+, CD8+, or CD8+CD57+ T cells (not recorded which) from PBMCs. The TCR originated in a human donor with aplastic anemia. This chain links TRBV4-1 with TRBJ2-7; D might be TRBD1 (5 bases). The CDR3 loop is CASSQDPATASYEQYF. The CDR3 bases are TGCGCCAGCAGCCAAGATCCGGCGACAGCCTCCTACGAGCAGTACTTC.